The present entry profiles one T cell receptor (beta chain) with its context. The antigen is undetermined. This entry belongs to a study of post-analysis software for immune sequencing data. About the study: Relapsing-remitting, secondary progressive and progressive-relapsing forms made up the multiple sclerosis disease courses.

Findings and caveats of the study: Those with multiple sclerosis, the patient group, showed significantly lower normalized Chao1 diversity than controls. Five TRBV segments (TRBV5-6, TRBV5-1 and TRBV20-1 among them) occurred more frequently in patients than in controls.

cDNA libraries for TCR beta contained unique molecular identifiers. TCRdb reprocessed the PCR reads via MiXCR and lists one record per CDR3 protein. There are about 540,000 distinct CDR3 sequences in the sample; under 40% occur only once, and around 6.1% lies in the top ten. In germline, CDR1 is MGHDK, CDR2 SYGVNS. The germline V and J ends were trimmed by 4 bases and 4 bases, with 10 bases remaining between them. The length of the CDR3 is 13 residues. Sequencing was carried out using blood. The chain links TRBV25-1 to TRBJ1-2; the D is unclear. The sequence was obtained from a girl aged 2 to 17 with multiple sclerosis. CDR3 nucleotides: TGTGCCAGCAGTGGCGGGATTCCCTATGGCTACACCTTC. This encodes CASSGGIPYGYTF.